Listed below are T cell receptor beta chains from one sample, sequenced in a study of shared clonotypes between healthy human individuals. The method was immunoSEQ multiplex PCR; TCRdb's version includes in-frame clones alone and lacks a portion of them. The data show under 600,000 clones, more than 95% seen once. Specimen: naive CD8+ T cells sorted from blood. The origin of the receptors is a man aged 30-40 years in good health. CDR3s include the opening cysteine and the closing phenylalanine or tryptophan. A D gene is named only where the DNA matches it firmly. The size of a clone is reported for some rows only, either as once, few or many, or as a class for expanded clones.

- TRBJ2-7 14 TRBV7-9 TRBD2 CASSLGLARYEQYF TGTGCCAGCAGCTTAGGACTAGCGAGGTACGAGCAGTACTTC
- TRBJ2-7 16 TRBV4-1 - CASSPGVVSSSYEQYF TGCGCCAGCAGCCCCGGCGTGGTCAGCAGCTCCTACGAGCAGTACTTC
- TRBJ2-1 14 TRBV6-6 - CASNSWPGTNEQFF TGTGCCAGCAATTCTTGGCCAGGGACGAATGAGCAGTTCTTC
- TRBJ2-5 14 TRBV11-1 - CASSIRRGEETQYF TGTGCCAGCAGCATTAGGAGGGGGGAAGAGACCCAGTACTTC
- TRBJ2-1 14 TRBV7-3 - CASSLMDRNNEQFF TGTGCCAGCAGCTTAATGGACAGAAACAATGAGCAGTTCTTC
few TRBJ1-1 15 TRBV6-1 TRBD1 CASSEPRGRDTEAFF TGTGCCAGCAGTGAACCCAGGGGGCGCGACACTGAAGCTTTCTTT
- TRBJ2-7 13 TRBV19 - CASSITGNHEQYF TGTGCCAGTAGTATCACAGGGAATCACGAGCAGTACTTC
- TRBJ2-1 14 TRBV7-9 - CASSLSSGVTGGFF TGTGCCAGCAGCTTAAGTAGCGGGGTGACAGGGGGGTTCTTC
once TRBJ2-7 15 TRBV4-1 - CASSQDPTVIYEQYF TGCGCCAGCAGCCAAGATCCAACAGTGATTTACGAGCAGTACTTC
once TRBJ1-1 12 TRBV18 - CASSPFVAEAFF TGTGCCAGCTCACCATTTGTGGCAGAAGCTTTCTTT